This TCR beta chain came from a study of T cells in Graves' hyperthyroidism and ophthalmopathy. Study-level results: The model predicted ophthalmopathy a median approximately six months before onset.

Newly diagnosed patients aged 18 to 65 had hyperthyroidism of under 2 months' duration. Uncontrolled infections, other autoimmune diseases, pregnancy or lactation led to exclusion of patients. PBMCs were derived from about 9.1 ml fresh peripheral blood. This clonotype has ten or more counts. Its specificity is unknown. Authors of the study amplified TCR beta CDR3 regions from RNA transcripts. First-round RT-PCR of the TCR CDR3 relied on the HTBI primer set. TCRdb independently ran MiXCR on the multiplex PCR reads; one entry per CDR3 protein. Among hundreds of thousands of distinct CDR3 sequences, 25% to 30% were seen once, and the ten largest hold approximately 30%. Germline CDR1 is SGHTA and CDR2 is FQGNSA. The CDR3 consists of 15 residues. Trimming left V 4 bases short and J 7 bases short, with 17 bases between.

Sequencing was performed on blood. The origin of this receptor is a man between 35 and 55 years old with Graves' hyperthyroidism that later progressed to Graves' ophthalmopathy. The chain couples TRBV7-2 to TRBJ1-5; a weak D match, TRBD1 (6 bases). In nucleotides, the CDR3 is TGTGCCAGCAGCTACAGGACAGCCCCTCTGCAGCCCCAGCATTTT. Residues: CASSYRTAPLQPQHF.